The 25 T cell receptor beta chains in this list originate from one sample, sequenced in a study of T cell responses to AZD1222 COVID-19 vaccine. The data were produced by immunoSEQ multiplex PCR, yet TCRdb's version contains in-frame clones alone and is incomplete. The data contain about 89,000 clones, around nine tenths of them singletons. The sequences come from peripheral blood, collected 28 days after the second AZD1222 dose. Receptors originate from an adult who received the AZD1222 COVID-19 vaccine.

The chain carries TRBV4-1 and TRBJ2-1, with TRBD2 matching over 8 bases. This CDR3 comprises 15 residues. After removal of 3 bases from V and 8 bases from J, the junction contained 9 bases not matched to a gene. The germline gives CDR1 MGHRA, CDR2 YSYEKL. CDR3 in amino acids: CASSHGAGGGDEQFF. CDR3 bases: TGCGCCAGCAGCCACGGGGCGGGAGGTGGCGATGAGCAGTTCTTC.

Details on this clone: At one end, the junction sequence differs from germline, possibly due to a read error. This sequence joins TRBV28 and TRBJ1-4, with TRBD1 identical over 11 bases. Germline CDR1 is MDHEN and CDR2 is SYDVKM. The CDR3 totals 14 residues. CDR3 DNA sequence: TGTGCCAGCAGTTTAAGGACAGGGGGCCGGTTCTCGGCTTTT. Encoded protein: CASSLRTGGRFSAF.

The chain couples TRBV29-1 to TRBJ2-7; TRBD1 or TRBD2 may be the D gene (5 bases each). The germline V and J ends were trimmed by 7 bases and 0 bases, with 13 bases remaining between them. CDR3 length: 13 amino acids. Germline CDR1 and CDR2: SQVTM and ANQGSEA. CDR3 loop: CSAQWGSSYEQYF. The CDR3 DNA reads TGCAGCGCACAGTGGGGGAGCTCCTACGAGCAGTACTTC.

The rearrangement links TRBV5-1 to TRBJ2-1; no clear D gene. The CDR3 extends over 13 amino acids. V was shortened by 2 bases and J by 1 base, with 4 bases between the two germline ends. CDR1 and CDR2 from the germline V gene are SGHRS and YFSETQ. The CDR3: CASSLESYNEQFF. The CDR3, as DNA: TGCGCCAGCAGCTTAGAATCCTACAATGAGCAGTTCTTC.

The chain links TRBV21-1 to TRBJ1-1; the listed D gene, TRBD1, was not tested against the DNA. TRBV21-1 is a documented pseudogene. CDR3 length equals 14 residues. The chain's CDR3 is CANDREGMNTEAFF. The DNA for the CDR3 is TGTGCCAACGACAGGGAAGGGATGAACACTGAAGCTTTCTTT.

V usage is TRBV4-1 and J usage is TRBJ2-7, with TRBD1 as a possible D gene (6 bases). The CDR3 runs to 14 residues. Germline V lookup: CDR1 MGHRA, CDR2 YSYEKL. V gave up 2 bases and J gave up 6 bases, with 14 bases separating them. The CDR3: CASSQSQGLGEQYF. In DNA form, the CDR3 reads TGCGCCAGCAGCCAATCGCAGGGGTTGGGCGAGCAGTACTTC.

The CDR3 nucleotides read TGTGCCTGGAGGGGGCAACCTGGAAACACCATATATTTT. Its protein is CAWRGQPGNTIYF. The chain has TRBV30 and TRBJ1-3, with a possible D match to TRBD1 (5 bases). Germline V lookup: CDR1 GTSNPN, CDR2 SVGIG (reference sequence). The ends were cut back, 3 bases at V and 2 bases at J, with 8 bases in the middle. This CDR3 has 13 amino acids.

This chain uses TRBV5-1 with TRBJ1-1; D unresolved. Germline values: CDR1 SGHRS, CDR2 YFSETQ. V lost 5 bases and J lost 0, with 20 bases in between. This CDR3 has 17 residues. CDR3 in DNA: TGCGCCAGCAGTAAAGATCATTTTCTCCTCATGAACACTGAAGCTTTCTTT. Amino acids: CASSKDHFLLMNTEAFF.

The chain carries TRBV29-1 and TRBJ2-1; either TRBD1 or TRBD2 may supply D (5 bases each). Trimming took off 5 bases at V and 7 bases at J, with 15 bases between the two ends. CDR3 size: 13 residues. Germline V gives CDR1 SQVTM, CDR2 ANQGSEA. CDR3 in amino acids: CSVLPGSRNEQFF. The CDR3 DNA follows: TGCAGCGTTCTCCCAGGGAGCCGGAATGAGCAGTTCTTC.

CDR3 in amino acids: CASSQIRRGRGAFF. Here the CDR3 DNA reads TGTGCCAGCAGCCAAATTCGTCGGGGGAGGGGAGCTTTCTTT. The V gene is TRBV3-1 (or the pseudogene TRBV3-2), the J gene TRBJ1-1; perhaps TRBD1 as D (5 bases). The CDR3 has 14 amino acids. Trimming removed 2 bases at V and 10 bases at J, with 17 bases between. Germline V gene sequence: CDR1 LGHDT, CDR2 YNNKEL (reference sequence).

This chain uses TRBV5-1 with TRBJ1-2; possibly TRBD1 for D (5 bases). V was shortened by 3 bases and J by 5 bases, with 17 bases between the two germline ends. The CDR3 extends over 15 amino acids. Germline CDR1 reads SGHRS; CDR2 reads YFSETQ. CDR3 nucleotide sequence: TGCGCCAGCAGCTCGGGAGCAGGGTTACGGTATGGCTACACCTTC. Encoded protein: CASSSGAGLRYGYTF.

The sample holds many counts of this clone. The gene calls are TRBV10-3 and TRBJ1-5; D unresolved. Germline CDR1 reads ENHRY; CDR2 reads SYGVKD. The CDR3 is 13 amino acids. V was shortened by 6 bases and J by 3 bases, with 9 bases between the two germline ends. The CDR3 sequence is CAIRSGFNQPQHF. In DNA form, the CDR3 reads TGTGCCATCAGGTCAGGTTTCAATCAGCCCCAGCATTTT.

V and J are TRBV9 and TRBJ2-5, with D possibly being TRBD2 (6 bases). The V end was cut by 2 bases, the J end by 7 bases, with 12 bases between. This CDR3 has 13 amino acids. Germline CDR1 and CDR2: SGDLS and YYNGEE. The CDR3: CASSVGPRGTQYF. The DNA of the CDR3 is TGTGCCAGCAGCGTGGGCCCGCGGGGGACCCAGTACTTC.

This sequence joins TRBV5-1 and TRBJ2-7, with TRBD2 matching 8 bases. Trimming at V came to 3 bases and at J to 3 bases, leaving 8 bases not matched to a gene. This CDR3 comprises 15 residues. Germline V gene data show CDR1 as SGHRS and CDR2 as YFSETQ. CDR3 region: CASSWGSGVGYEQYF. DNA of the CDR3: TGCGCCAGCAGCTGGGGTAGCGGGGTCGGCTACGAGCAGTACTTC.

The chain is built from TRBV5-1 and TRBJ2-7; TRBD1 is a possible D gene (5 bases). CDR1 and CDR2 (germline): SGHRS, YFSETQ. This CDR3 region has 16 residues. Trimming stripped 0 bases from V and 0 bases from J, with 13 bases between. CDR3 coding DNA: TGCGCCAGCAGCTTGGAAGGGCCCGACAGCTCCTACGAGCAGTACTTC. Translation gives CASSLEGPDSSYEQYF.

The chain couples TRBV20-1 to TRBJ1-5; no definite D call. V gave up 3 bases and J gave up 6 bases, with 15 bases separating them. Germline CDR1 reads DFQATT; CDR2 reads SNEGSKA (reference sequence). The CDR3 sequence is 14 residues long. CDR3 nucleotide sequence: TGCAGTGCTAGTAAGGGTTCTTGGCCTCAGCCCCAGCATTTT. It is translated as CSASKGSWPQPQHF.

The chain couples TRBV28 to TRBJ2-1; TRBD2 agrees at 8 bases. The CDR3 has 16 residues. In germline, CDR1 is MDHEN, CDR2 SYDVKM. V shed 4 bases, J shed 8 bases, and the junction held 13 bases outside the gene matches. The CDR3 sequence is CASSSSGTRRRDEQFF. CDR3 nucleotide sequence: TGTGCCAGCAGTTCTTCCGGGACTAGAAGGCGGGATGAGCAGTTCTTC.

V gene TRBV3-1 (or the pseudogene TRBV3-2) combines with J gene TRBJ1-6; maybe TRBD1 (5 bases). The ends were cut back, 1 base at V and 6 bases at J, with 7 bases in the middle. CDR3 size: 14 residues. The germline V gene has CDR1 LGHDT and CDR2 YNNKEL (reference sequence). The CDR3 DNA reads TGTGCCAGCAGCCAAGTGCAGGGTAATTCACCCCTCCACTTT. Its translation is CASSQVQGNSPLHF.

The chain joins TRBV10-3 to TRBJ1-1; TRBD1 matches at 7 bases. Trimming at V came to 3 bases and at J to 5 bases, leaving 9 bases not matched to a gene. This CDR3 region has 15 residues. In germline, CDR1 is ENHRY, CDR2 SYGVKD. Written as DNA, the CDR3 is TGTGCCATCAGTGACGGTGACAGGGTAGGAACTGAAGCTTTCTTT. Encoded protein: CAISDGDRVGTEAFF.

The chain joins TRBV18 to TRBJ2-1; D uncertain. The CDR3 is 12 residues long. V was trimmed by 5 bases and J by 6 bases, leaving 8 bases between them. The germline gives CDR1 KGHSH, CDR2 LQKENI. In DNA, the CDR3 is TGTGCCAGCTCAGAGAGCTTCAATGAGCAGTTCTTC. Translation: CASSESFNEQFF.

The rearrangement links TRBV10-1 to TRBJ2-3, with 10 bases identical to TRBD1. The CDR3 extends over 15 amino acids. Germline CDR1 reads WNHNN; CDR2 reads SYGVQD (reference sequence). Trimming cost V 5 bases and J 4 bases; bases outside gene matches: 6. CDR3 loop: CASSSPGQGSDTQYF. CDR3 DNA: TGCGCCAGCAGTTCACCGGGACAGGGGTCAGATACGCAGTATTTT.

V usage is TRBV30 and J usage is TRBJ2-1; D is ambiguous. Germline assignment: CDR1 GTSNPN and CDR2 SVGIG (reference sequence). The CDR3 is 12 amino acids. The V and J ends lost 2 bases and 4 bases respectively, with 6 bases between them. The CDR3 DNA sequence: TGTGCCTGGAGTACAGCGTACAATGAGCAGTTCTTC. This gives the protein CAWSTAYNEQFF.

The chain has TRBV6-6 and TRBJ2-4; TRBD1 aligns across 7 bases. The CDR3 runs to 16 residues. The V gene's germline CDR1 is MNHNY and CDR2 SVGAGI (reference sequence). V gave up 7 bases and J gave up 0 bases; unmatched junction bases: 9. Written as DNA, the CDR3 is TGTGCCAGCACCACGACAGGGTCGCTAGCCAAAAACATTCAGTACTTC. This translates into CASTTTGSLAKNIQYF.

In nucleotides, the CDR3 is TGTGCCAGCAGTGAAGATGTCGGGGAGCTGTTTTTT. Protein sequence: CASSEDVGELFF. The V call is TRBV2, the J call TRBJ2-2; D not resolved. CDR1 is SNHLY, CDR2 FYNNEI, per germline. This CDR3 spans 12 amino acids. Trimming pared 1 base from V and 7 bases from J, leaving 4 bases between.

V gene TRBV6-4 combines with J gene TRBJ2-6, with 10 bases matching TRBD1. V gave up 8 bases and J gave up 0 bases; unmatched junction bases: 7. From germline, CDR1 is MRHNA and CDR2 SNTAGT. This CDR3 region has 17 residues. The chain's CDR3 is CASARDRGYSGANVLTF. The CDR3 DNA follows: TGTGCCAGCGCCCGGGACAGGGGCTACTCTGGGGCCAACGTCCTGACTTTC.